This record looks at one T cell receptor (beta chain) sequence and its context. The antigen remains undetermined. The data originate from a study of post-analysis software for immune sequencing data. Turning to the study itself: Courses of disease covered relapsing-remitting, secondary progressive and progressive-relapsing multiple sclerosis. Study findings and constraints: Controls significantly exceeded multiple sclerosis patients in normalized Chao1 diversity. TRBV5-6, TRBV5-1 and TRBV20-1 belonged to a set of about 5 TRBV segments that were more frequent in patients than controls.

This CDR3 has 12 residues. Trimming left V 4 bases short and J 6 bases short, with 10 bases between. Looked up from germline, CDR1 is SGDLS and CDR2 is YYNGEE. Carried by the TCR beta cDNA libraries were unique molecular identifiers. Yield was some 540,000 cDNA molecules from around 1 to 10 million T cells. One entry per CDR3 protein, called by TCRdb with MiXCR from the PCR reads. The table lists approximately 630,000 distinct CDR3 sequences, approximately 59% of them singletons. Input material: blood. The receptor was isolated from a girl aged 2 to 10 with multiple sclerosis. The V and J genes are TRBV9 and TRBJ1-1; D remains unclear. The chain's CDR3 is CASSPTGAEAFF. The CDR3 DNA sequence: TGTGCCAGCAGCCCTACCGGGGCTGAAGCTTTCTTT. Looking up the rest from reference TRBV9 and TRBJ1-1 gives the full variable domain: DSGVTQTPKHLITATGQRVTLRCSPRSGDLSVYWYQQSLDQGLQFLIQYYNGEERAKGNILERFSAQQFPDLHSELNLSSLELGDSALYFCASSPTGAEAFFGQGTRLTVV.